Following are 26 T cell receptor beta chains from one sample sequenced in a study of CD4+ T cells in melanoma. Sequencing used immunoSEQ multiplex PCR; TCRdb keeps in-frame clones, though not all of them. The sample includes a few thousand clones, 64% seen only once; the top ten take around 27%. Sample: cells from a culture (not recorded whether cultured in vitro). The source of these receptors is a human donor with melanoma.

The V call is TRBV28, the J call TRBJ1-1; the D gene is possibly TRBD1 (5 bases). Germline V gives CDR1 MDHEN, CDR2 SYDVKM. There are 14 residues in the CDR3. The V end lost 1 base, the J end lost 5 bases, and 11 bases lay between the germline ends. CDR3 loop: CASSLYVGVTEAFF. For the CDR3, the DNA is TGTGCCAGCAGTTTATACGTGGGGGTAACTGAAGCTTTCTTT.

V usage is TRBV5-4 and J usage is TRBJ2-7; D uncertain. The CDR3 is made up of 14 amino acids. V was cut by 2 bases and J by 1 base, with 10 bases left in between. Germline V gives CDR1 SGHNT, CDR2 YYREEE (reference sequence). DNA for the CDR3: TGTGCCAGCAGCTTTGGCCTGGGTTCCTACGAGCAGTACTTC. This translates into CASSFGLGSYEQYF.

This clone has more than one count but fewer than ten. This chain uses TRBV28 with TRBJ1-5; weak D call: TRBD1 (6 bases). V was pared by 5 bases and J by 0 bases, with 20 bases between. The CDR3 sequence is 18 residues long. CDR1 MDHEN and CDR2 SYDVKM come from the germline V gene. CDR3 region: CASSQRGEGEHSNQPQHF. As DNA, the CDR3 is TGTGCCAGCAGTCAAAGGGGGGAAGGGGAACATAGCAATCAGCCCCAGCATTTT. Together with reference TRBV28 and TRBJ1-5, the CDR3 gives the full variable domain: DVKVTQSSRYLVKRTGEKVFLECVQDMDHENMFWYRQDPGLGLRLIYFSYDVKMKEKGDIPEGYSVSREKKERFSLILESASTNQTSMYLCASSQRGEGEHSNQPQHFGDGTRLSIL.

The CDR3, as DNA: TGTGCCAGCAGCAGGGGATTAACGGCGAGGGAGCCCGGCACAGATACGCAGTATTTT. This encodes CASSRGLTAREPGTDTQYF. The rearrangement links TRBV7-3 to TRBJ2-3; D possibly uses TRBD1 or TRBD2 (5 bases each). This CDR3 has 19 amino acids. The V gene's germline CDR1 is SGHTA and CDR2 FQGTGA. V was cut by 5 bases and J by 1 base, with 25 bases left in between.

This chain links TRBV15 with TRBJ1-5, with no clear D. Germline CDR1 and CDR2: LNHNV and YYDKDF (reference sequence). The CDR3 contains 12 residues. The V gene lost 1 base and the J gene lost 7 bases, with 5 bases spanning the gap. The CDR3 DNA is TGTGCCACCAGCAGAGGAGGACAGCCCCAGCATTTT. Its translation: CATSRGGQPQHF.

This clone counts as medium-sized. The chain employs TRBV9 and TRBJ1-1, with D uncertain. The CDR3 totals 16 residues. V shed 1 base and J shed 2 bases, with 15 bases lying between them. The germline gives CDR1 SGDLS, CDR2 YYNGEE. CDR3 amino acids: CASSVWEVGKNTEAFF. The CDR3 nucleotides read TGTGCCAGCAGCGTATGGGAGGTGGGAAAAAACACTGAAGCTTTCTTT.

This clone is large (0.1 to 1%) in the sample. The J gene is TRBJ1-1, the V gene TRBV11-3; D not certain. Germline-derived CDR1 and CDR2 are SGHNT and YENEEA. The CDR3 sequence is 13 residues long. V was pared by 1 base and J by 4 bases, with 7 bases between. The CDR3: CASSLAVATEAFF. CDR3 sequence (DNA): TGTGCCAGCAGCTTAGCGGTGGCCACTGAAGCTTTCTTT.

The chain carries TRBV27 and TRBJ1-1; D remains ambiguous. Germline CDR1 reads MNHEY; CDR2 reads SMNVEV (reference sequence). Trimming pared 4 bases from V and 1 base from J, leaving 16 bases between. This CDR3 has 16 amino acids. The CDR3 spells CASSSDLWAANTEAFF. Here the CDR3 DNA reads TGTGCCAGCAGTTCCGACCTATGGGCCGCGAACACTGAAGCTTTCTTT.

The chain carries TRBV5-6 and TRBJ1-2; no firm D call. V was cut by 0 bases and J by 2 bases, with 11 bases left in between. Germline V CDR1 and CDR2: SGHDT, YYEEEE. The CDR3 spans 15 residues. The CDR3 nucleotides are TGTGCCAGCAGCTTGGTAGGGTTTTCAAACTATGGCTACACCTTC. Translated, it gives CASSLVGFSNYGYTF.

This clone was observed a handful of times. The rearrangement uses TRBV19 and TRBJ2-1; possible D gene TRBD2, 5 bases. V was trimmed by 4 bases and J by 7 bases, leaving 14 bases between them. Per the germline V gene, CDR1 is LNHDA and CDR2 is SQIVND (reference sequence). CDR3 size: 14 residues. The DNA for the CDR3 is TGTGCCAGTAGTAGGCCGCGACGGGGAAATGAGCAGTTCTTC. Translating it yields CASSRPRRGNEQFF.

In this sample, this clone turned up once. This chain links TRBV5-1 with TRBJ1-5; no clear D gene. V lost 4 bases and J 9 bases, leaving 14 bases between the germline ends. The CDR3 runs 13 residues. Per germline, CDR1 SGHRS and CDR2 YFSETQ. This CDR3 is CASSETPSGPQHF. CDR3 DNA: TGCGCCAGCAGCGAGACACCTTCGGGGCCCCAGCATTTT.

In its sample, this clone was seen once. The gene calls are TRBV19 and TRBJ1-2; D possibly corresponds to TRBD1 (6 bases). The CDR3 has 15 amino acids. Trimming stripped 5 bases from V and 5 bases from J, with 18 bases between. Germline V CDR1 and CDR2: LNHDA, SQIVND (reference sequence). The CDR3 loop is CASSWFRGNGYGYTF. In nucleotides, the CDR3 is TGTGCCAGTAGTTGGTTCAGGGGAAATGGTTATGGCTACACCTTC.

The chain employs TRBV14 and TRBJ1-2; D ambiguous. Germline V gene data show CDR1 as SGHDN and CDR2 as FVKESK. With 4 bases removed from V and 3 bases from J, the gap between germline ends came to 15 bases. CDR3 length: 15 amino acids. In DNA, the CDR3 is TGTGCCAGCAGCCCGCAGGACCGGACGTACTATGGCTACACCTTC. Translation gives CASSPQDRTYYGYTF.

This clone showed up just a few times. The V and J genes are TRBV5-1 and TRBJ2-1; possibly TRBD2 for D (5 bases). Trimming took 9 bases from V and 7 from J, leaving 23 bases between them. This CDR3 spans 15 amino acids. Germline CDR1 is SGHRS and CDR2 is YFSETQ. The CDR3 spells CATRPVEGSQNEQFF. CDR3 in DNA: TGCGCCACTCGACCGGTAGAAGGGAGCCAGAATGAGCAGTTCTTC.

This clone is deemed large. The CDR3 spells CASSLGTLGTEAFF. The CDR3 DNA sequence: TGTGCCAGCAGCTTAGGGACTCTTGGAACTGAAGCTTTCTTT. The J gene is TRBJ1-1, the V gene TRBV7-6; no clear D gene. This CDR3 has 14 residues. V lost 1 base, J lost 5 bases, and 11 bases lay in between. Looked up from germline, CDR1 is SGHVS and CDR2 is FNYEAQ.

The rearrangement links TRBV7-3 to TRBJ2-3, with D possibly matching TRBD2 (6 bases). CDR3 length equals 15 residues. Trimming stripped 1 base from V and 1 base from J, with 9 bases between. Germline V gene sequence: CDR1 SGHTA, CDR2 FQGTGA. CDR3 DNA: TGTGCCAGCAGCTTAATGGGCGGGGGCACAGATACGCAGTATTTT. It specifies CASSLMGGGTDTQYF.

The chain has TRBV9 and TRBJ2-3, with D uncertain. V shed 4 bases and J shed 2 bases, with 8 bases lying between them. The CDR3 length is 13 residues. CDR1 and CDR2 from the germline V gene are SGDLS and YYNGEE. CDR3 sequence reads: CASSTPYTDTQYF. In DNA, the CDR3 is TGTGCCAGCAGCACACCCTACACAGATACGCAGTATTTT.

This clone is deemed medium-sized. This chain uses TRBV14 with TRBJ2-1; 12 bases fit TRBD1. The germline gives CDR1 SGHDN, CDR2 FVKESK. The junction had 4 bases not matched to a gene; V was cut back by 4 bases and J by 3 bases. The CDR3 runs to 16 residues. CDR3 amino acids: CASSPGTGGYYNEQFF. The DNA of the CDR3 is TGTGCCAGCAGCCCGGGGACAGGGGGCTACTACAATGAGCAGTTCTTC.

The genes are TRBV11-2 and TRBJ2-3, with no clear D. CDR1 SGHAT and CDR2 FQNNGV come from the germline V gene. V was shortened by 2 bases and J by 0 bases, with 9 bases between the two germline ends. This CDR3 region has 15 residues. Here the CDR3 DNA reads TGTGCCAGCAGCTTAATTGGGTCCAGCACAGATACGCAGTATTTT. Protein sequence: CASSLIGSSTDTQYF.

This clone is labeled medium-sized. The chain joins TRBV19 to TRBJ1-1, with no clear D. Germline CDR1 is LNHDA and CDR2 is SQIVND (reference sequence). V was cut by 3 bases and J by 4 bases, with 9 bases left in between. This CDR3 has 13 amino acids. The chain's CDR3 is CASSMGYLTEAFF. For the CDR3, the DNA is TGTGCCAGTAGTATGGGTTATCTCACTGAAGCTTTCTTT. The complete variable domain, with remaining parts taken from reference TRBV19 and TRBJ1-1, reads DGGITQSPKYLFRKEGQNVTLSCEQNLNHDAMYWYRQDPGQGLRLIYYSQIVNDFQKGDIAEGYSVSREKKESFPLTVTSAQKNPTAFYLCASSMGYLTEAFFGQGTRLTVV.

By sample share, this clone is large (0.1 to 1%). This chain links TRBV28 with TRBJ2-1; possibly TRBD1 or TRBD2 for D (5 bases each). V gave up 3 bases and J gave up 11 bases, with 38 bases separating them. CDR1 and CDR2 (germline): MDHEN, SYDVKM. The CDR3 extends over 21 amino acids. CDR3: CASSLSGLGGWGFRNEGKQFF. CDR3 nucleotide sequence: TGTGCCAGCAGTTTGTCGGGTCTAGGCGGGTGGGGGTTCAGGAATGAGGGTAAGCAGTTCTTC.

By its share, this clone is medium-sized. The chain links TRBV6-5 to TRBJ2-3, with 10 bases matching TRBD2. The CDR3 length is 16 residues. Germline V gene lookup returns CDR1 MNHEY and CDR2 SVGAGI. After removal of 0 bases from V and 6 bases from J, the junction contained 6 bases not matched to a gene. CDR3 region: CASSYSERGGPDTQYF. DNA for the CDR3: TGTGCCAGCAGTTACTCCGAGCGGGGGGGCCCGGATACGCAGTATTTT.

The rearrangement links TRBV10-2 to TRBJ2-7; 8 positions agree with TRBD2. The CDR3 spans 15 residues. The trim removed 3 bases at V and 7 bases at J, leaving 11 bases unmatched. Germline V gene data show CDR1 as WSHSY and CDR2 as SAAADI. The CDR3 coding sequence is TGCGCCAGCAGTGACTCCCGGGGGGGAAAAGAAGAGCAGTACTTC. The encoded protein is CASSDSRGGKEEQYF.

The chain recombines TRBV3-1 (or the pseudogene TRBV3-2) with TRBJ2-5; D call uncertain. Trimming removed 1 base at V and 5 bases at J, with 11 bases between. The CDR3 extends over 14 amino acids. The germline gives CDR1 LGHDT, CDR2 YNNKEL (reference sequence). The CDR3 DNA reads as TGTGCCAGCAGCCAAGGCACCTCCCTGGAGACCCAGTACTTC. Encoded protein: CASSQGTSLETQYF.

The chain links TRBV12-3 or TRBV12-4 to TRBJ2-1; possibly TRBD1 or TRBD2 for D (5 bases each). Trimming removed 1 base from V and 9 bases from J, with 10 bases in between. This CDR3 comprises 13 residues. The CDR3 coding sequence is TGTGCCAGCAGTTTAGGGTTAGGGACTGAGCAGTTCTTC. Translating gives CASSLGLGTEQFF.

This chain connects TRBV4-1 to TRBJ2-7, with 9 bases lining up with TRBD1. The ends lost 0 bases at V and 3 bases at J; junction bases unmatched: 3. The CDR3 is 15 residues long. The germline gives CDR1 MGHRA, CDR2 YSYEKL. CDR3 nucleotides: TGCGCCAGCAGCCAAGATGGGACAGGGTACTACGAGCAGTACTTC. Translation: CASSQDGTGYYEQYF.